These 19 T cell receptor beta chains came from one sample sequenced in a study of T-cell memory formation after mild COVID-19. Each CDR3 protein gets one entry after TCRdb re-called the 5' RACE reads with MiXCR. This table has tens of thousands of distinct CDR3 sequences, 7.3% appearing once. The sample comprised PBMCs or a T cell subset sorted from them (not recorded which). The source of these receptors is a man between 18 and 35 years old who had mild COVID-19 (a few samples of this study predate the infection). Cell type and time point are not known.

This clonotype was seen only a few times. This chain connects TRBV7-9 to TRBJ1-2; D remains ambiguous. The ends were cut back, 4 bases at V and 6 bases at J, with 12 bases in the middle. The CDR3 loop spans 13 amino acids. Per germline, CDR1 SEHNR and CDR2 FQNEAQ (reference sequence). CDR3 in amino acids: CASSSSIGNGYTF. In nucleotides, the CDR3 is TGTGCCAGCAGCTCCTCTATTGGGAATGGCTACACCTTC.

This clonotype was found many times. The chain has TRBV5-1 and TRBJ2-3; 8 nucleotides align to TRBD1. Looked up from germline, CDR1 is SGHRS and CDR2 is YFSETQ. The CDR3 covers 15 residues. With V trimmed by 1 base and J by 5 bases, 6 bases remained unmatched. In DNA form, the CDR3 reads TGCGCCAGCAGCTTGACCAGGGGGCATAGAGATACGCAGTATTTT. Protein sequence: CASSLTRGHRDTQYF. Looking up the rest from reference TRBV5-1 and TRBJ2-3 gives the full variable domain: KAGVTQTPRYLIKTRGQQVTLSCSPISGHRSVSWYQQTPGQGLQFLFEYFSETQRNKGNFPGRFSGRQFSNSRSEMNVSTLELGDSALYLCASSLTRGHRDTQYFGPGTRLTVL.

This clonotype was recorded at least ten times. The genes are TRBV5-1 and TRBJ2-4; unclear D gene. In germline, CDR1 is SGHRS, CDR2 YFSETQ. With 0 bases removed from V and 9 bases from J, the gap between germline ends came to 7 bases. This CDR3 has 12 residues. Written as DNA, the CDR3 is TGCGCCAGCAGCTTGGACCTGACCATTCAGTACTTC. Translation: CASSLDLTIQYF.

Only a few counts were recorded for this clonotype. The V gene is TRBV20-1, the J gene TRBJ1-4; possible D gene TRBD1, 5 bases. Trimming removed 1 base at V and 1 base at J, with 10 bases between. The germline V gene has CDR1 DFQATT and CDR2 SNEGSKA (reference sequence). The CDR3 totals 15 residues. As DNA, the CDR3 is TGCAGTGCTAGAGGAATAAGGGGAACTAATGAAAAACTGTTTTTT. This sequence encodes CSARGIRGTNEKLFF.

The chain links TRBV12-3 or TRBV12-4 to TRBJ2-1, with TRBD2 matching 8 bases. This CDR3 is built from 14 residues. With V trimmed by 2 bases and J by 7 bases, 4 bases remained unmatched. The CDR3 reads CASSLSGGENEQFF. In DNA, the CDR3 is TGTGCCAGCAGTTTATCCGGGGGGGAGAATGAGCAGTTCTTC.

As DNA, the CDR3 is TGCGCCAGCAGCGACCTACGGGGGGCTGATTCACCCCTCCACTTT. It is translated as CASSDLRGADSPLHF. The J gene is TRBJ1-6, the V gene TRBV4-1; tentative D call: TRBD1 (6 bases). The germline V and J ends were trimmed by 5 bases and 8 bases, with 16 bases remaining between them. Per germline, CDR1 MGHRA and CDR2 YSYEKL. The CDR3 is 15 amino acids.

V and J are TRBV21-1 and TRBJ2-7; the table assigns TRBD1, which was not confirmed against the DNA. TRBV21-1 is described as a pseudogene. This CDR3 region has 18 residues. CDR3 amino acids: CASSNYLSGAWVPYEQYV. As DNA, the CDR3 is TGTGCCAGCAGCAACTACTTATCAGGGGCCTGGGTACCCTACGAGCAGTACGTC.

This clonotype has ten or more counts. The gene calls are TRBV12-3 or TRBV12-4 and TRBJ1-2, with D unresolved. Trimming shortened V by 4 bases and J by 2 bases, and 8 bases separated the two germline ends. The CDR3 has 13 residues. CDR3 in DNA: TGTGCCAGCAGTTCAACGGAAAACTATGGCTACACCTTC. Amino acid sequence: CASSSTENYGYTF.

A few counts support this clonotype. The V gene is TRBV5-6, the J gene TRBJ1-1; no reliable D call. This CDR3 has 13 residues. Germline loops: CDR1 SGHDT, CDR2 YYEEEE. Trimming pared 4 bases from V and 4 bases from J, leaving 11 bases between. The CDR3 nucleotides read TGTGCCAGCAGCCGCATAGGGAGCACTGAAGCTTTCTTT. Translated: CASSRIGSTEAFF.

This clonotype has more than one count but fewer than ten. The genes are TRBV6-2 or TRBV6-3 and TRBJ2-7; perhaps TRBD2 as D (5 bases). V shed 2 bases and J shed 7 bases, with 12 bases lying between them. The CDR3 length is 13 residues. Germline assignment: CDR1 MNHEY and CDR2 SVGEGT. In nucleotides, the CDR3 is TGTGCCAGCAGTTACGACGGACTGAAGGAGCAGTACTTC. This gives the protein CASSYDGLKEQYF.

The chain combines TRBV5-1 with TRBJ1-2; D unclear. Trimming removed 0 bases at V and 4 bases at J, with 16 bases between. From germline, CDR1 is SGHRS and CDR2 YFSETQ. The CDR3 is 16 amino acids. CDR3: CASSLDRSSRTYGYTF. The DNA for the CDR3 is TGCGCCAGCAGCTTGGATCGTTCTAGTCGGACCTATGGCTACACCTTC.

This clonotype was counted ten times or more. The CDR3 here is CASSLNPGARETQYF. CDR3 DNA sequence: TGTGCCAGCAGCTTAAATCCGGGGGCGCGTGAGACCCAGTACTTC. The chain joins TRBV7-3 to TRBJ2-5, with D perhaps given as TRBD1 or TRBD2 (6 bases each). CDR1 and CDR2 (germline): SGHTA, FQGTGA. The CDR3 length is 15 residues. Deletions cut 1 base from V and 5 bases from J, with 14 bases between.

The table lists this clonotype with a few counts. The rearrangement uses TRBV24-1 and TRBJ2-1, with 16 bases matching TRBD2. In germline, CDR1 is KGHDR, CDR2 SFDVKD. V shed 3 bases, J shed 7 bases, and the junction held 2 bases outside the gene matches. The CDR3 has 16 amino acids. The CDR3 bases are TGTGCCACCAGTGATCCGGGACTAGCGGGGGGGAATGAGCAGTTCTTC. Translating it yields CATSDPGLAGGNEQFF.

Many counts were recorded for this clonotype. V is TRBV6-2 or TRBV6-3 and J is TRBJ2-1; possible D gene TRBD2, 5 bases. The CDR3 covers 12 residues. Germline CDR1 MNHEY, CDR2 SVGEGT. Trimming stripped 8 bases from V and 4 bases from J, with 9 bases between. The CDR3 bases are TGTGCCAGCTTGGGAGAGTACAATGAGCAGTTCTTC. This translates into CASLGEYNEQFF.

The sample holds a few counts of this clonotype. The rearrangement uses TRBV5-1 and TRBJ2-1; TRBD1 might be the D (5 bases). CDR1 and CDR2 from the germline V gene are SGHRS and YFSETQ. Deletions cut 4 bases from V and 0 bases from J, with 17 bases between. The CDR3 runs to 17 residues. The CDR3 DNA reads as TGCGCCAGCAGCGTCCAGCAGGGCCTTCGCTCCTACAATGAGCAGTTCTTC. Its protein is CASSVQQGLRSYNEQFF.

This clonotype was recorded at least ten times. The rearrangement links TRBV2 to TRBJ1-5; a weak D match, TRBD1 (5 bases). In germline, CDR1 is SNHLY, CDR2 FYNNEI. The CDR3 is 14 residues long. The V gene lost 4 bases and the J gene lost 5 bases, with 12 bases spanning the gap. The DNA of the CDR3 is TGTGCCAGCAGTGCTACAGGAAATGATCAGCCCCAGCATTTT. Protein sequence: CASSATGNDQPQHF.

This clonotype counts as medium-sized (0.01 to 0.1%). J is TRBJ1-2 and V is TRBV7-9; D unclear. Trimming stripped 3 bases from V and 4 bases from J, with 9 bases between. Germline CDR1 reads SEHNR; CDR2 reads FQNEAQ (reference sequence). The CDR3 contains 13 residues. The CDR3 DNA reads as TGTGCCAGCAGCTTCGGCCGATTCTATGGCTACACCTTC. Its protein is CASSFGRFYGYTF.

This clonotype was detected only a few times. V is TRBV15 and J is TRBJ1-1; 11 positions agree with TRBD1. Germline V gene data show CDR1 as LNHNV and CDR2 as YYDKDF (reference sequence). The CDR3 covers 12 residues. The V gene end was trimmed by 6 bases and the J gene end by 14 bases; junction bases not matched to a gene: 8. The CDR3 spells CATREGTGGKFF. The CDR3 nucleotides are TGTGCCACCAGAGAGGGGACAGGGGGAAAGTTCTTT. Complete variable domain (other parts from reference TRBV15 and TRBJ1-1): DAMVIQNPRYQVTQFGKPVTLSCSQTLNHNVMYWYQQKSSQAPKLLFHYYDKDFNNEADTPDNFQSRRPNTSFCFLDIRSPGLGDTAMYLCATREGTGGKFFGQGTRLTVV.

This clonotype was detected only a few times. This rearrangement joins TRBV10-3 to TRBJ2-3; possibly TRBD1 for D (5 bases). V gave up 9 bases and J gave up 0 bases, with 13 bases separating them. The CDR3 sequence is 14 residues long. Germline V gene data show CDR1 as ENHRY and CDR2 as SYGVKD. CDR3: CAISWGSSTDTQYF. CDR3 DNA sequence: TGTGCCATATCGTGGGGCTCTAGCACAGATACGCAGTATTTT.